The 25 T cell receptor beta chains in this list originate from one sample, sequenced in a study of blood T cell repertoires in COVID-19. TCRdb's table, derived via immunoSEQ multiplex PCR, lists solely in-frame clones and lacks some. The sample consists of a few hundred thousand clones, about 85% of them appearing once. The sample consisted of peripheral blood. These TCRs come from a woman between 18 and 30 years old with acute or convalescent COVID-19.

The chain has TRBV12-3 or TRBV12-4 and TRBJ1-2; TRBD1 might be the D (5 bases). The CDR3 extends over 13 amino acids. V was pared by 1 base and J by 6 bases, with 9 bases between. The CDR3 coding sequence is TGTGCCAGCAGTTTAGACAGGCTGGATGGCTACACCTTC. Protein: CASSLDRLDGYTF.

In this sample, this clone turned up a few times. This chain connects TRBV19 to TRBJ2-7, with 10 bases aligning to TRBD2. After removal of 9 bases from V and 5 bases from J, the junction contained 10 bases not matched to a gene. The CDR3 length is 14 residues. Germline values: CDR1 LNHDA, CDR2 SQIVND (reference sequence). CDR3 DNA: TGTGCCAGCTCCACTAGCGGGGCGATCGACGAGCAGTACTTC. Protein sequence: CASSTSGAIDEQYF.

CDR3 in DNA: TGTGCCAGCAGCTATTTGACAGGGAACGGAAACACCATATATTTT. Its translation is CASSYLTGNGNTIYF. The V call is TRBV7-9, the J call TRBJ1-3, with 7 bases matching TRBD1. V dropped 4 bases and J dropped 4; count of bases not matched to a gene: 7. CDR1 SEHNR and CDR2 FQNEAQ come from the germline V gene (reference sequence). The CDR3 runs to 15 residues.

The V gene is TRBV6-4, the J gene TRBJ1-1, with a possible D match to TRBD1 (5 bases). The CDR3 is made up of 12 amino acids. The V end lost 6 bases, the J end lost 8 bases, and 13 bases lay between the germline ends. Germline V CDR1 and CDR2: MRHNA, SNTAGT. CDR3 protein: CASRTGGSEAFF. The CDR3 DNA is TGTGCCAGCAGAACCGGGGGGTCCGAAGCTTTCTTT.

This chain joins TRBV12-5 and TRBJ1-5; D is perhaps TRBD1 (5 bases). This CDR3 spans 12 amino acids. V dropped 6 bases and J dropped 7 bases, with 10 bases sitting between them. From germline, CDR1 is LGHNT and CDR2 FRNRAP. The DNA of the CDR3 is TGTGCTAGTGGCCTTCGGGGGCAGCCCCAGCATTTT. Protein product: CASGLRGQPQHF.

This chain connects TRBV5-1 to TRBJ2-5; TRBD2 might be the D (6 bases). The germline V and J ends were trimmed by 1 base and 5 bases, with 12 bases remaining between them. The germline CDR1 and CDR2 sequences are SGHRS and YFSETQ. This CDR3 is built from 14 residues. CDR3 sequence (DNA): TGCGCCAGCAGCTTGAGCGGGCAGGCTGAGACCCAGTACTTC. Amino acid sequence: CASSLSGQAETQYF.

The rearrangement uses TRBV27 and TRBJ2-3; maybe TRBD1 (6 bases). Trimming cost V 3 bases and J 2 bases, with 9 bases left between them. The germline V gene encodes CDR1 MNHEY and CDR2 SMNVEV (reference sequence). CDR3 length equals 14 residues. The CDR3, as DNA: TGTGCCAGCAGTTTTCAGGGGACCACAGATACGCAGTATTTT. Encoded protein: CASSFQGTTDTQYF.

This clone was counted only a few times. The chain has TRBV7-6 and TRBJ2-6; TRBD2 matches 7 bases. The length of the CDR3 is 17 residues. Germline CDR1 and CDR2: SGHVS and FNYEAQ. V lost 2 bases, J lost 0 bases, and 4 bases stayed unmatched. The CDR3: CASSLTAGYSGANVLTF. Here the CDR3 DNA reads TGTGCCAGCAGCTTAACAGCGGGGTACTCTGGGGCCAACGTCCTGACTTTC.

V is TRBV5-1 and J is TRBJ2-5; 11 bases line up with TRBD1. Germline lookup yields CDR1 SGHRS and CDR2 YFSETQ. The CDR3 totals 15 residues. J gave up 5 bases and V 6 bases, and 9 bases lay outside the gene matches. CDR3 nucleotides: TGCGCCAGCAACCCCCAGGGACAGGGGGATGAGACCCAGTACTTC. This sequence encodes CASNPQGQGDETQYF.

The chain has TRBV9 and TRBJ2-7; 7 bases line up with TRBD1. The germline gives CDR1 SGDLS, CDR2 YYNGEE. The V gene end was trimmed by 2 bases and the J gene end by 0 bases; junction bases not matched to a gene: 2. The length of the CDR3 is 14 residues. The CDR3 loop reads CASSVDRPSYEQYF. The CDR3 nucleotides are TGTGCCAGCAGCGTGGACAGGCCCTCCTACGAGCAGTACTTC. Combining the CDR3 with reference TRBV9 and TRBJ2-7 gives the whole variable domain DSGVTQTPKHLITATGQRVTLRCSPRSGDLSVYWYQQSLDQGLQFLIQYYNGEERAKGNILERFSAQQFPDLHSELNLSSLELGDSALYFCASSVDRPSYEQYFGPGTRLTVT.

This rearrangement joins TRBV7-6 to TRBJ1-1, with a weak D call TRBD1 (5 bases). The CDR3 contains 17 residues. V lost 1 base, J lost 0 bases, and 15 bases lay in between. Germline CDR1 is SGHVS and CDR2 is FNYEAQ. CDR3 loop: CASSLGRQYTLNTEAFF. The CDR3 coding sequence is TGTGCCAGCAGCTTAGGGAGACAGTACACCTTGAACACTGAAGCTTTCTTT.

The chain combines TRBV2 with TRBJ1-6; 7 nucleotides agree with TRBD1. This CDR3 spans 14 amino acids. Germline CDR1 is SNHLY and CDR2 is FYNNEI. Losses at the gene ends were 6 bases for V and 7 bases for J; bases not matched to a gene: 6. As DNA, the CDR3 is TGTGCCAGCAGGTTAACAGGGGACAATTCACCCCTCCACTTT. Protein product: CASRLTGDNSPLHF. The whole variable domain, filled in from reference TRBV2 and TRBJ1-6, reads EPEVTQTPSHQVTQMGQEVILRCVPISNHLYFYWYRQILGQKVEFLVSFYNNEISEKSEIFDDQFSVERPDGSNFTLKIRSTKLEDSAMYFCASRLTGDNSPLHFGNGTRLTVT.

Regarding this clone: The sample contains more than one DNA sequence encoding this CDR3. The rearrangement uses TRBV4-1 and TRBJ1-1; 11 bases map to TRBD1. V dropped 3 bases and J dropped 1; count of bases not matched to a gene: 4. This CDR3 comprises 16 residues. Germline V gene lookup returns CDR1 MGHRA and CDR2 YSYEKL. CDR3 sequence: CASSHPGQGGNTEAFF. CDR3 DNA sequence: TGCGCCAGCAGCCATCCGGGACAGGGGGGGAACACTGAAGCTTTCTTT.

The gene calls are TRBV19 and TRBJ2-2; D might be TRBD1 (6 bases). Trimming removed 7 bases at V and 1 base at J, with 13 bases between. The CDR3 runs to 15 residues. Germline V CDR1 and CDR2: LNHDA, SQIVND (reference sequence). DNA of the CDR3: TGTGCCAGTAAACCCGCACAGGGGAACACCGGGGAGCTGTTTTTT. Its protein is CASKPAQGNTGELFF. The whole variable domain, remainder taken from reference TRBV19 and TRBJ2-2, is DGGITQSPKYLFRKEGQNVTLSCEQNLNHDAMYWYRQDPGQGLRLIYYSQIVNDFQKGDIAEGYSVSREKKESFPLTVTSAQKNPTAFYLCASKPAQGNTGELFFGEGSRLTVL.

This clone has only one observation. The chain combines TRBV7-9 with TRBJ2-4, with 10 bases lining up with TRBD2. The CDR3 is 16 residues long. The germline CDR1 and CDR2 sequences are SEHNR and FQNEAQ (reference sequence). J was trimmed by 8 bases and V by 5 bases; bases with no gene match: 12. The DNA for the CDR3 is TGTGCCAGCAGCACCCCCTGGGGAGCGGGAGGGGACATTCAGTACTTC. Its translation is CASSTPWGAGGDIQYF.

The V gene is TRBV9, the J gene TRBJ1-4; 9 nucleotides agree with TRBD1. The CDR3 totals 15 residues. The trim removed 4 bases at V and 5 bases at J, leaving 6 bases unmatched. Germline CDR1 and CDR2: SGDLS and YYNGEE. The DNA of the CDR3 is TGTGCCAGCAGCCCTCGGGACAGGGAAAATGAAAAACTGTTTTTT. Its translation is CASSPRDRENEKLFF.

The count of this clone is one. The chain couples TRBV3-1 (or the pseudogene TRBV3-2) to TRBJ2-5; tentative D call: TRBD2 (6 bases). Per the germline V gene, CDR1 is LGHDT and CDR2 is YNNKEL (reference sequence). This CDR3 comprises 15 residues. Trimming took 1 base from V and 4 from J, leaving 13 bases between them. This CDR3 reads CASSQVTGASETQYF. CDR3 nucleotide sequence: TGTGCCAGCAGCCAAGTCACGGGAGCGTCAGAGACCCAGTACTTC.

The chain links TRBV30 to TRBJ1-1, with no clear D. The germline CDR1 and CDR2 sequences are GTSNPN and SVGIG (reference sequence). Trimming left V 0 bases short and J 4 bases short, with 6 bases between. The length of the CDR3 is 12 residues. In DNA form, the CDR3 reads TGTGCCTGGAGTGTCGAGGGCACTGAAGCTTTCTTT. It specifies CAWSVEGTEAFF.

The genes are TRBV19 and TRBJ2-7; the match to TRBD1 covers 11 bases. V shed 5 bases, J shed 4 bases, and the junction held 7 bases outside the gene matches. In germline, CDR1 is LNHDA, CDR2 SQIVND (reference sequence). The CDR3 contains 15 residues. The CDR3 sequence: CASSPPGQGVYEQYF. CDR3 DNA sequence: TGTGCCAGTAGTCCTCCGGGACAGGGGGTGTACGAGCAGTACTTC.

CDR3 DNA: TGCAGCGTCGACACTATCCAGGGGGATAACACCGGGGAGCTGTTTTTT. This codes for CSVDTIQGDNTGELFF. The rearrangement links TRBV29-1 to TRBJ2-2, with 7 bases lining up with TRBD1. The V and J ends lost 6 bases and 2 bases, in that order; junction bases with no gene match: 12. Germline V gives CDR1 SQVTM, CDR2 ANQGSEA. There are 16 residues in the CDR3.

V usage is TRBV2 and J usage is TRBJ2-2, with D unclear. Deletions cut 7 bases from V and 6 bases from J, with 6 bases between. The CDR3 sequence is 11 residues long. Germline CDR1 is SNHLY and CDR2 is FYNNEI. This CDR3 is CASKESGELFF. The CDR3 DNA reads as TGTGCCAGCAAGGAGTCCGGGGAGCTGTTTTTT.

This clone was recorded only once. The rearrangement links TRBV6-5 to TRBJ1-1; D is uncertain. Germline CDR1 MNHEY, CDR2 SVGAGI. V was pared by 8 bases and J by 5 bases, with 12 bases between. The CDR3 has 12 amino acids. CDR3 loop: CASQPGRTEAFF. The CDR3 DNA follows: TGTGCCAGCCAGCCCGGGAGGACTGAAGCTTTCTTT.

This clone came up a few times. This sequence joins TRBV3-1 (or the pseudogene TRBV3-2) and TRBJ1-3; D remains unclear. This CDR3 is built from 14 residues. V lost 2 bases and J lost 4, with 9 bases in between. The germline V gene encodes CDR1 LGHDT and CDR2 YNNKEL (reference sequence). CDR3 region: CASSQYGLGNTIYF. In nucleotides, the CDR3 is TGTGCCAGCAGCCAATATGGGCTGGGAAACACCATATATTTT.

This chain joins TRBV14 and TRBJ1-4; tentatively, D is TRBD1 (6 bases). The V gene's germline CDR1 is SGHDN and CDR2 FVKESK. This CDR3 contains 15 residues. Trimming left V 0 bases short and J 8 bases short, with 13 bases between. The CDR3 DNA is TGTGCCAGCAGCCAAGATCGCAGGGGAGGGGAAAAACTGTTTTTT. Translating it yields CASSQDRRGGEKLFF.

This rearrangement joins TRBV25-1 to TRBJ1-2; D may be TRBD1 (6 bases). This CDR3 region has 14 residues. CDR1 and CDR2 (germline): MGHDK, SYGVNS. Trimming pared 5 bases from V and 1 base from J, leaving 11 bases between. The CDR3 sequence: CASSLGGVNYGYTF. DNA for the CDR3: TGTGCCAGCAGTTTAGGGGGAGTTAACTATGGCTACACCTTC.